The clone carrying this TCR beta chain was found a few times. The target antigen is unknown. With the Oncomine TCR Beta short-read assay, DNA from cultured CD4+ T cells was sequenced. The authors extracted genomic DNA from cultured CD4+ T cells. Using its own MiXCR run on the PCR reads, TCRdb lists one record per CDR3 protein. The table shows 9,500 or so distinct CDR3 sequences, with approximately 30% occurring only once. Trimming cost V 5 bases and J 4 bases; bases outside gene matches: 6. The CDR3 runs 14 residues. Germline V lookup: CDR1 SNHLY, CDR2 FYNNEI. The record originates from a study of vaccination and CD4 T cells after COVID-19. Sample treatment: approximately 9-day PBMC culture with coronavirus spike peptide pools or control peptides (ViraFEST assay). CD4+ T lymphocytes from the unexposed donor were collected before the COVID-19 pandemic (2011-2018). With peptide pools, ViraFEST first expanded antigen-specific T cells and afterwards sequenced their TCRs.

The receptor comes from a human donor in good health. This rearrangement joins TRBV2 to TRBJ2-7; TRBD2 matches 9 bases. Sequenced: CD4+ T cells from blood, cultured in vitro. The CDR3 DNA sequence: TGTGCCAGCAGTCTGCAGCGGGGGGATTACGAGCAGTACTTC. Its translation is CASSLQRGDYEQYF.